The clone carrying this T cell receptor (beta chain) was observed a few times. The target antigen is unknown. This sample stems from a study of T cells after yellow fever vaccination. The germline V gene encodes CDR1 GTSNPN and CDR2 SVGIG (reference sequence). V lost 0 bases to trimming and J lost 1 base; unmatched junction nucleotides: 2. The CDR3 has 14 residues. Template-switching 5'RACE yielded the TCR cDNA; a universal primer site and UMIs were added in the process. MiXCR, run by TCRdb on the 5' RACE reads, gives a single entry per CDR3 protein. This table holds some 240,000 distinct CDR3 sequences, under 3.5% found once. Study-wide findings and caveats: Booster sampling recovered most clones from primary vaccination (less than 97% CD4, 80% to 90% CD8). By day 5 rather than day 15, the secondary response had peaked, though it was weaker.

Source: CD4+ T cells sorted from PBMCs, taken 10 days after the yellow fever booster vaccination. This sequence joins TRBV30 and TRBJ2-7; 8 nucleotides align to TRBD1. This sequence originates from a man between 18 and 29 years old who received the YFV17D yellow fever vaccine. CDR3 in amino acids: CAWSVGTGSYEQYF. As DNA, the CDR3 is TGTGCCTGGAGTGTCGGGACAGGTTCCTACGAGCAGTACTTC.